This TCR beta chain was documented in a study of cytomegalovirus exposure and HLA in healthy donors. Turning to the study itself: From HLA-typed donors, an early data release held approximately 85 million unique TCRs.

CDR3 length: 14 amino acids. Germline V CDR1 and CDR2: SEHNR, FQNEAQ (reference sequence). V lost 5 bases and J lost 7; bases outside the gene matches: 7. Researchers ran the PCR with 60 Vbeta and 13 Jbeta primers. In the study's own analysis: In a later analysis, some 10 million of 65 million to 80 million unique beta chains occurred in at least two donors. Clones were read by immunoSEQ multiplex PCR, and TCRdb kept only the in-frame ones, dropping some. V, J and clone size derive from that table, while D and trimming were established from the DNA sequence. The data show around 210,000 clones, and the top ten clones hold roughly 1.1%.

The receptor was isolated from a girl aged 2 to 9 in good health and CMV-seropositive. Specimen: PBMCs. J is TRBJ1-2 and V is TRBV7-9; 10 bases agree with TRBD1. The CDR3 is CASSPRQGAPGYTF. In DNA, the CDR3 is TGTGCCAGCAGCCCCCGACAGGGGGCGCCTGGCTACACCTTC.